These T cell receptor beta chains were read from a single sample in a study of blood T cell repertoires in COVID-19. The repertoire was sequenced with immunoSEQ multiplex PCR; TCRdb's copy has only in-frame clones and lacks some. The data contain under 300,000 clones, roughly 80% of them singletons. Sequencing was carried out using peripheral blood. Receptor source: a man between 60 and 75 years old who had recovered from COVID-19. Each CDR3 is given without its conserved first and last residue.

v_call | cdr3_aa
TRBV27 | ASSPNPGDSPLH
TRBV7-8 | AAGLGTRNTEAF
TRBV19 | ASTLGQGRYNEQF
TRBV30 | AWREPGTGSTEAF
TRBV5-6 | ASSWTGTYEQY
TRBV12-3/TRBV12-4 | ASSLGTGRAQY
TRBV2 | ASSAFLRNQETQY
TRBV7-9 | ASSLISGTDGYT
TRBV3-1/TRBV3-2 | ASSQAYGGNYGYT
TRBV5-5 | ASSLQDTQY
TRBV30 | AWSGAGDEKLF
TRBV14 | ASSHLASGGQETQY
TRBV2 | ASSEVGRTDTQY
TRBV15 | ATSWGLDEKLF
TRBV19 | ASTSGQGSRNEQF
TRBV5-1 | ASSLVGNRGITEAF
TRBV11-2 | ASSWVGGTDTQY
TRBV29-1 | SVEVWTGNTEAF
TRBV4-1 | ASSQGADRVTYEQY
TRBV15 | ATSRDVGGYTDTQY
TRBV29-1 | SVEQAGAVNEQF
TRBV30 | AWNRGQDYGYT
TRBV30 | AWSVGRGGQPQH
TRBV5-1 | ASSPWGQGSYNEQF
TRBV2 | ASSGAWEGSYNEQF
TRBV21-1 | ASSKVPPGTGDSNQPQH